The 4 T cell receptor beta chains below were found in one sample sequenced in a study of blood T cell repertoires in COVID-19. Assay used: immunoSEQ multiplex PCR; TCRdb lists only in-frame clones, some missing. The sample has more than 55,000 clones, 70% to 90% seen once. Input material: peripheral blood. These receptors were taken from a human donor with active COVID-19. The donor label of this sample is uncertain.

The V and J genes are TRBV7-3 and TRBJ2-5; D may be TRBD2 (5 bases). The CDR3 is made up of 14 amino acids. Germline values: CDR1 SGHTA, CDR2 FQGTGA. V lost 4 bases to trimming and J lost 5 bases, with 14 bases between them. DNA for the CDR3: TGTGCCAGCAGCTCGGACTCCTCCGGGGAGACCCAGTACTTC. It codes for CASSSDSSGETQYF.

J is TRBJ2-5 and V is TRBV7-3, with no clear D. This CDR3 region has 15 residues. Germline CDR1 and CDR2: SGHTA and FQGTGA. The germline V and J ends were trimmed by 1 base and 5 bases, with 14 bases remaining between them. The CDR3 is CASSLINANQETQYF. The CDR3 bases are TGTGCCAGCAGCTTAATAAACGCCAATCAGGAGACCCAGTACTTC.

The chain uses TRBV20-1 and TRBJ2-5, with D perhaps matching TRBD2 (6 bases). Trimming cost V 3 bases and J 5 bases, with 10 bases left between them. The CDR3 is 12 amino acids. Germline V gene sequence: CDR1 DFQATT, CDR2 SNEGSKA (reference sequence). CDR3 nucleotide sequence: TGCAGTGCTAGTTCAGGGAGGGAGACCCAGTACTTC. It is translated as CSASSGRETQYF.

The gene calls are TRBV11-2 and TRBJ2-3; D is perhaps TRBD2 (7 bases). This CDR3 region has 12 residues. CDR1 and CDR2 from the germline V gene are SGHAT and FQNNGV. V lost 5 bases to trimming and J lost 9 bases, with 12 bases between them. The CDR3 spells CASSPGGRTQYF. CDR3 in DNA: TGTGCCAGCAGCCCGGGGGGCCGGACGCAGTATTTT.